This TCR beta chain originates from a study of blood T cell repertoires in COVID-19. Per the authors' pipeline: The assay estimated nucleated cells by amplifying reference gene primers. Clones were read by immunoSEQ multiplex PCR, and TCRdb kept only the in-frame ones, dropping some. V and J calls and clone size are as listed in that table; D and trimming were resolved from the DNA. This table has approximately 220,000 clones, about 83% appearing once. The CDR3 extends over 12 amino acids. Between the trimmed V and J ends, which lost 5 bases and 2 bases, there was a span of 6 bases. All enrollees were about 18 to 89 years old and from around 25 US areas. Assignment of participants to cohorts was predicated upon participant-reported clinical history.

Source material: PBMCs or T cells enriched from blood (not recorded which). V and J are TRBV12-3 or TRBV12-4 and TRBJ1-2; D is unresolved. The TCR comes from a woman aged 40 to 55 who had recovered from COVID-19. The CDR3 DNA is TGTGCCAGCAGTGTACAGAACTATGGCTACACCTTC. This encodes CASSVQNYGYTF.